The 28 T cell receptor beta chains below all came from one sample that was sequenced in a study of blood T cell repertoires in COVID-19. Method: immunoSEQ multiplex PCR; TCRdb's copy keeps in-frame clones and lacks some. In the table there are approximately 200,000 clones, more than 75% of which are singletons. Specimen: PBMCs or T cells enriched from blood (not recorded which). These receptors originate from a woman between 40 and 50 years old with acute COVID-19.

The CDR3 sequence: CASTIAGTINHRGNYGYTF. CDR3 coding DNA: TGTGCCAGCACAATCGCCGGGACTATTAATCACCGGGGGAACTATGGCTACACCTTC. This chain connects TRBV28 to TRBJ1-2; D might be TRBD1 (5 bases). V was trimmed by 7 bases and J by 2 bases, leaving 29 bases between them. The CDR3 length is 19 residues. CDR1 and CDR2 from the germline V gene are MDHEN and SYDVKM.

This clone has at least ten counts. The gene calls are TRBV6-5 and TRBJ2-7, with D perhaps TRBD1 (5 bases). Germline CDR1 and CDR2: MNHEY and SVGAGI. Between the trimmed V and J ends, which lost 5 bases and 1 base, there was a span of 12 bases. The CDR3 spans 14 residues. CDR3 nucleotide sequence: TGTGCCAGCAGTCCCCAGGGTGGTTCCTACGAGCAGTACTTC. This translates into CASSPQGGSYEQYF.

This clone showed up just a few times. This rearrangement joins TRBV19 to TRBJ2-2; 12 nucleotides align to TRBD1. This CDR3 spans 15 amino acids. Per the germline V gene, CDR1 is LNHDA and CDR2 is SQIVND (reference sequence). V lost 7 bases to trimming and J lost 7 bases; unmatched junction nucleotides: 7. This CDR3 reads CASTGTGGAGGELFF. As DNA, the CDR3 is TGTGCCAGTACCGGGACAGGGGGCGCGGGCGGGGAGCTGTTTTTT.

This clone was observed a few times. The rearrangement joins TRBV3-1 (or the pseudogene TRBV3-2) to TRBJ2-7; maybe TRBD1 (6 bases). Germline CDR1 and CDR2: LGHDT and YNNKEL (reference sequence). Trimming cost V 4 bases and J 0 bases, with 10 bases left between them. The CDR3 runs 14 residues. In DNA form, the CDR3 reads TGTGCCAGCAGCCCGGGACATAGCTCCTACGAGCAGTACTTC. Translation gives CASSPGHSSYEQYF.

This chain connects TRBV7-9 to TRBJ2-1; D unresolved. The V end was cut by 0 bases, the J end by 0 bases, with 12 bases between. This CDR3 region has 17 residues. The germline CDR1 and CDR2 sequences are SEHNR and FQNEAQ (reference sequence). The DNA of the CDR3 is TGTGCCAGCAGCTTAGCTCTTGCTTATAGCTCCTACAATGAGCAGTTCTTC. Its protein product is CASSLALAYSSYNEQFF.

The J gene is TRBJ1-2, the V gene TRBV6-4, with 10 bases matching TRBD1. Germline V CDR1 and CDR2: MRHNA, SNTAGT. This CDR3 region has 14 residues. V shed 6 bases, J shed 4 bases, and the junction held 5 bases outside the gene matches. CDR3 nucleotides: TGTGCCAGCAGCAGGACAGGGGGGAGCTATGGCTACACCTTC. This codes for CASSRTGGSYGYTF.

Written as DNA, the CDR3 is TGTGCCAGCAGCTTAGGCGGGGGCGTAACCTACGAGCAGTACTTC. Amino acid sequence: CASSLGGGVTYEQYF. The J gene is TRBJ2-7, the V gene TRBV7-2, with D possibly matching TRBD2 (7 bases). V was shortened by 1 base and J by 2 bases, with 12 bases between the two germline ends. The CDR3 loop spans 15 amino acids. Germline V gene lookup returns CDR1 SGHTA and CDR2 FQGNSA.

The V and J genes are TRBV30 and TRBJ1-5, with 9 bases lining up with TRBD1. Trimming took 0 bases from V and 5 from J; bases not matched to a gene: 2. The V gene's germline CDR1 is GTSNPN and CDR2 SVGIG (reference sequence). The CDR3 consists of 14 residues. CDR3 amino acids: CAWSVGQGDQPQHF. CDR3 nucleotides: TGTGCCTGGAGTGTGGGACAGGGCGATCAGCCCCAGCATTTT.

The V call is TRBV3-1 (or the pseudogene TRBV3-2), the J call TRBJ2-3; D not resolved. The CDR3 runs to 13 residues. The germline V gene encodes CDR1 LGHDT and CDR2 YNNKEL (reference sequence). V gave up 3 bases and J gave up 4 bases, with 8 bases separating them. The CDR3: CASSHAPADTQYF. CDR3 DNA sequence: TGTGCCAGCAGCCACGCCCCGGCAGATACGCAGTATTTT.

The gene calls are TRBV5-1 and TRBJ1-6; a possible D gene is TRBD1 (6 bases). Germline V gives CDR1 SGHRS, CDR2 YFSETQ. V shed 2 bases and J shed 5 bases, with 8 bases lying between them. This CDR3 spans 14 amino acids. CDR3: CASSFEGDNSPLHF. CDR3 coding DNA: TGCGCCAGCAGCTTTGAGGGGGATAATTCACCCCTCCACTTT.

The count of this clone is one. This chain connects TRBV11-2 to TRBJ1-1; the D is unclear. Germline V gives CDR1 SGHAT, CDR2 FQNNGV. The germline V and J ends were trimmed by 7 bases and 1 base, with 13 bases remaining between them. CDR3 size: 14 residues. CDR3 sequence reads: CASIPDFTNTEAFF. The CDR3, as DNA: TGTGCCAGCATCCCAGATTTCACGAACACTGAAGCTTTCTTT.

J is TRBJ1-2 and V is TRBV28; tentative D call: TRBD1 (5 bases). The germline gives CDR1 MDHEN, CDR2 SYDVKM. The CDR3 covers 15 residues. V was pared by 3 bases and J by 4 bases, with 15 bases between. The chain's CDR3 is CASSLPGTIGYGYTF. CDR3 nucleotide sequence: TGTGCCAGCAGTTTGCCAGGGACTATTGGCTATGGCTACACCTTC.

This sequence joins TRBV18 and TRBJ1-1, with D hard to call. The V and J ends lost 4 bases and 1 base respectively, with 7 bases between them. Germline values: CDR1 KGHSH, CDR2 LQKENI. This CDR3 has 13 residues. The CDR3 DNA sequence: TGTGCCAGCTCACTCTACAGGAACACTGAAGCTTTCTTT. This translates into CASSLYRNTEAFF.

This chain connects TRBV6-5 to TRBJ2-7, with D hard to call. The germline V gene encodes CDR1 MNHEY and CDR2 SVGAGI. V lost 7 bases and J 1 base, leaving 8 bases between the germline ends. The CDR3 spans 12 residues. CDR3 in amino acids: CASTVRSYEQYF. DNA of the CDR3: TGTGCCAGCACGGTCAGGTCCTACGAGCAGTACTTC.

The chain carries TRBV30 and TRBJ1-2, with TRBD1 matching 9 bases. This CDR3 has 13 amino acids. CDR1 is GTSNPN and CDR2 is SVGIG in the germline V gene (reference sequence). V lost 5 bases to trimming and J lost 4 bases; unmatched junction nucleotides: 5. The CDR3 DNA follows: TGTGCCTGGCTCGGGGACAGGGTCTATGGCTACACCTTC. This codes for CAWLGDRVYGYTF.

This rearrangement joins TRBV12-5 to TRBJ2-5, with a possible D match to TRBD1 (7 bases). The CDR3 sequence is 15 residues long. V lost 1 base, J lost 5 bases, and 14 bases lay in between. Germline lookup yields CDR1 LGHNT and CDR2 FRNRAP. In nucleotides, the CDR3 is TGTGCTAGTGGTTTGGGACAGGGACTTGACGAGACCCAGTACTTC. This codes for CASGLGQGLDETQYF.

This chain links TRBV4-3 with TRBJ1-1; no definite D call. Looked up from germline, CDR1 is LGHNA and CDR2 is YSLEER. The germline V and J ends were trimmed by 4 bases and 2 bases, with 8 bases remaining between them. There are 13 residues in the CDR3. CDR3 protein: CASSPSGNTEAFF. The CDR3 nucleotides read TGCGCCAGCAGCCCGTCAGGAAACACTGAAGCTTTCTTT.

This clone was detected only once. V is TRBV19 and J is TRBJ2-1; 7 nucleotides line up with TRBD1. Looked up from germline, CDR1 is LNHDA and CDR2 is SQIVND (reference sequence). The CDR3 loop spans 14 amino acids. After removal of 7 bases from V and 7 bases from J, the junction contained 10 bases not matched to a gene. CDR3 nucleotides: TGTGCCAGTACCCTGGACAGGTCAAATAATGAGCAGTTCTTC. Amino acid sequence: CASTLDRSNNEQFF.

This clone was seen a handful of times. The chain has TRBV5-1 and TRBJ2-7; D call uncertain. Per germline, CDR1 SGHRS and CDR2 YFSETQ. The V end lost 3 bases, the J end lost 4 bases, and 17 bases lay between the germline ends. The CDR3 spans 15 residues. CDR3 sequence: CASSSPEFPRYEQYF. In nucleotides, the CDR3 is TGCGCCAGCAGCTCCCCAGAGTTTCCTAGGTACGAGCAGTACTTC.

The V gene is TRBV30, the J gene TRBJ2-5, with 8 bases fitting TRBD2. V gave up 2 bases and J gave up 0 bases; unmatched junction bases: 2. The CDR3 is 14 amino acids. Germline V gives CDR1 GTSNPN, CDR2 SVGIG (reference sequence). This chain's CDR3 is CAWSPGGNQETQYF. CDR3 nucleotides: TGTGCCTGGAGTCCGGGGGGGAACCAAGAGACCCAGTACTTC.

This clone was counted a single time. The rearrangement links TRBV5-1 to TRBJ1-1; unclear D gene. The germline V gene encodes CDR1 SGHRS and CDR2 YFSETQ. The CDR3 runs to 14 residues. V shed 0 bases and J shed 4 bases, with 10 bases lying between them. Here the CDR3 reads CASSLDGRGTEAFF. CDR3 coding DNA: TGCGCCAGCAGCTTGGATGGCCGGGGCACTGAAGCTTTCTTT.

The chain has TRBV27 and TRBJ2-5; tentative D call: TRBD2 (7 bases). There are 11 residues in the CDR3. Per the germline V gene, CDR1 is MNHEY and CDR2 is SMNVEV (reference sequence). V lost 11 bases, J lost 7 bases, and 14 bases lay in between. The CDR3 reads CAAGGRGTQYF. In nucleotides, the CDR3 is TGTGCCGCCGGGGGGCGGGGGACCCAGTACTTC.

The count of this clone is one. The chain couples TRBV7-9 to TRBJ1-2; D unclear. The germline V gene encodes CDR1 SEHNR and CDR2 FQNEAQ (reference sequence). CDR3 size: 12 residues. Trimming took 5 bases from V and 3 from J, leaving 7 bases between them. For the CDR3, the DNA is TGTGCCAGCAGCACCAGTTACTATGGCTACACCTTC. Amino acids: CASSTSYYGYTF.

The gene calls are TRBV5-6 and TRBJ2-6; D is unclear. The V and J ends lost 4 bases and 2 bases respectively, with 13 bases between them. The CDR3 has 16 amino acids. Germline values: CDR1 SGHDT, CDR2 YYEEEE. CDR3 DNA sequence: TGTGCCAGCAGCCTGACAATTAATGCTGGGGCCAACGTCCTGACTTTC. Translation gives CASSLTINAGANVLTF.

The J gene is TRBJ2-5, the V gene TRBV19, with D perhaps matching TRBD2 (5 bases). V gave up 1 base and J gave up 2 bases, with 8 bases separating them. The CDR3 has 14 amino acids. The germline CDR1 and CDR2 sequences are LNHDA and SQIVND (reference sequence). The CDR3 protein is CASSIVGDQETQYF. CDR3 bases: TGTGCCAGTAGTATAGTCGGGGATCAAGAGACCCAGTACTTC.

This chain uses TRBV10-3 with TRBJ1-1; D gene uncertain. The CDR3 is 12 residues long. In germline, CDR1 is ENHRY, CDR2 SYGVKD. V was clipped by 7 bases and J by 2 bases, with 8 bases between them. The CDR3 nucleotides read TGTGCCATCAAAACAGCTAACACTGAAGCTTTCTTT. Amino acids: CAIKTANTEAFF.

This clone was counted between two and nine times. The chain carries TRBV18 and TRBJ1-5, with D maybe TRBD1 (6 bases). Germline-derived CDR1 and CDR2 are KGHSH and LQKENI. Trimming left V 2 bases short and J 2 bases short, with 13 bases between. The CDR3 has 16 amino acids. The CDR3 DNA sequence: TGTGCCAGCTCACCAATAGGGGGTCGGGGCAATCAGCCCCAGCATTTT. This sequence encodes CASSPIGGRGNQPQHF. The entire variable domain, with the rest obtained from reference TRBV18 and TRBJ1-5, is as follows: NAGVMQNPRHLVRRRGQEARLRCSPMKGHSHVYWYRQLPEEGLKFMVYLQKENIIDESGMPKERFSAEFPKEGPSILRIQQVVRGDSAAYFCASSPIGGRGNQPQHFGDGTRLSIL.

In this sample, this clone turned up many times. J is TRBJ1-2 and V is TRBV5-1; TRBD1 agrees at 7 bases. V lost 4 bases to trimming and J lost 2 bases; unmatched junction nucleotides: 5. Looked up from germline, CDR1 is SGHRS and CDR2 is YFSETQ. This CDR3 region has 14 residues. The CDR3 DNA reads TGCGCCAGCAGCCTCGGGACAGTCAACTATGGCTACACCTTC. Translated: CASSLGTVNYGYTF.